Sequencing of this T cell receptor (beta chain) was carried out in a study of shared clonotypes between healthy human individuals. CD45RO-negative cells were positively selected for CCR7, leaving out terminally differentiated effector memory CD45RA+ cells. Profiling relied on immunoSEQ multiplex PCR, and the TCRdb table lists in-frame clones only, not all of them. The sample lists 550,000 to 750,000 clones; roughly nine tenths were seen once. The ends lost 5 bases at V and 7 bases at J; junction bases unmatched: 4. Looked up from germline, CDR1 is LNHDA and CDR2 is SQIVND (reference sequence). The CDR3 spans 13 residues.

The V call is TRBV19, the J call TRBJ2-3; 9 bases match TRBD1. The receptor's source is a man aged 25 to 40 in good health. Sequencing used naive CD8+ T cells sorted from blood. The CDR3 sequence: CASSFGQGYTQYF. In DNA form, the CDR3 reads TGTGCCAGTAGTTTTGGACAGGGGTATACGCAGTATTTT.